This TCR beta chain was captured by sequencing in a study of beta chain features in type 1 diabetes. Turning to the study itself: All samples together contributed around 100,000,000 sorted cells for examination. Study conclusions and caveats: Patients with Type 1 diabetes showed moderately but significantly shorter TCRB CDR3s in all four CD4+ subsets. The VDJ junctions of type 1 diabetes patients carried fewer insertions and more deletions.

The entirety of the isolated RNA underwent reverse transcription, so expressed TCRB transcripts were sequenced. Roughly 3.4 million reads were obtained on average from naive, central memory and regulatory T cell samples. TCRdb's copy holds only in-frame clones and misses some; the assay was immunoSEQ multiplex PCR. Here the sample spans some 350,000 clones, around a tenth being singletons. Based on CD45RO/CCR7/CD25/CD127/CD95/CD27, CD4+ regulatory, stem cell-like memory, naive and central memory cells were sorted. Germline V gene data show CDR1 as MDHEN and CDR2 as SYDVKM. Trimming took 6 bases from V and 5 from J, leaving 7 bases between them. The CDR3 is 11 residues long. Comment on this clone: The antigen remains undetermined.

Sequenced sample: central memory CD4+ T cells from blood. This receptor was obtained from a man aged 25 to 45 with type 1 diabetes. The rearrangement uses TRBV28 and TRBJ2-5; D unresolved. The CDR3 region is CASSTPETQYF. CDR3 nucleotides: TGTGCCAGCAGCACTCCGGAGACCCAGTACTTC.